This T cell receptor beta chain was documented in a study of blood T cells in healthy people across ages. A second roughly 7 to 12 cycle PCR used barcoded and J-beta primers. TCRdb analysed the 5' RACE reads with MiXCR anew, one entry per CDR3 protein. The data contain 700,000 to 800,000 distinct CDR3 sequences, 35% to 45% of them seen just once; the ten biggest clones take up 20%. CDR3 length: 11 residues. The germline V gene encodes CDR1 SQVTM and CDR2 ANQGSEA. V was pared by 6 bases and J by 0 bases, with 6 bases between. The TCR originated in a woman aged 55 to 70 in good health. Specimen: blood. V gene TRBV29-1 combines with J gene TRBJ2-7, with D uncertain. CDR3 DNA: TGCAGCGTGGCGAGCTCCTACGAGCAGTACTTC. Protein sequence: CSVASSYEQYF.